Reported below is one T cell receptor beta chain. The antigen is not known. This sample is part of a study of T cell clonotyping in hematopoietic cell transplantation. Study-level results: Recipient TCR diversity dropped after transplant; expanded clonotypes rose from day 30 to 180. Without cell sorting, CD4 versus CD8 contributions remain unresolved.

Time point here: recipient sample about 28 days before transplant, after cytoreduction. Samples: about 28 days before transplant, then days 30, 100 and 180 after. V was trimmed by 1 base and J by 3 bases, leaving 15 bases between them. The germline CDR1 and CDR2 sequences are GTSNPN and SVGIG (reference sequence). The CDR3 contains 16 residues. Generated by immunoSEQ multiplex PCR, the TCRdb table keeps only in-frame clones and is missing some. The sample has roughly 45,000 clones, about nine tenths seen once. This material consisted of peripheral blood mononuclear cells, taken before stem cell transplant. This receptor was obtained from a man aged 60 to 75 with biphenotypic leukemia. Some clones in this sample may be carry-over from other donors' samples. The V gene is TRBV30, the J gene TRBJ1-4, with D possibly TRBD1 on 5 matching bases. The CDR3 DNA reads as TGTGCCTGGAGTGGGGGCCCCAGTGCACCTAATGAAAAACTGTTTTTT. Its protein product is CAWSGGPSAPNEKLFF. Filled out from reference TRBV30 and TRBJ1-4, the complete variable domain reads SQTIHQWPATLVQPVGSPLSLECTVEGTSNPNLYWYRQAAGRGLQLLFYSVGIGQISSEVPQNLSASRPQDRQFILSSKKLLLSDSGFYLCAWSGGPSAPNEKLFFGSGTQLSVL.